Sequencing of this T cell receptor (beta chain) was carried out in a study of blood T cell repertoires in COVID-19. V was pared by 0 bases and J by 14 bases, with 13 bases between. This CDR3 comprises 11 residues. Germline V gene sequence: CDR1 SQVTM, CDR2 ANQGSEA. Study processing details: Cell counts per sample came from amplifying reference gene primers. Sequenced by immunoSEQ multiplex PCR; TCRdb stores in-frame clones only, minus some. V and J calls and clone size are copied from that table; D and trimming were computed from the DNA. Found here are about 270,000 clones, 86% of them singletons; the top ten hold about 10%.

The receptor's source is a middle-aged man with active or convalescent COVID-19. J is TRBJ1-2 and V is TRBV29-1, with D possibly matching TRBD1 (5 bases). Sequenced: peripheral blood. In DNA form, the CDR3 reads TGCAGCGTTGAAGATCAGGGACTGGGAACCTTC. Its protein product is CSVEDQGLGTF.